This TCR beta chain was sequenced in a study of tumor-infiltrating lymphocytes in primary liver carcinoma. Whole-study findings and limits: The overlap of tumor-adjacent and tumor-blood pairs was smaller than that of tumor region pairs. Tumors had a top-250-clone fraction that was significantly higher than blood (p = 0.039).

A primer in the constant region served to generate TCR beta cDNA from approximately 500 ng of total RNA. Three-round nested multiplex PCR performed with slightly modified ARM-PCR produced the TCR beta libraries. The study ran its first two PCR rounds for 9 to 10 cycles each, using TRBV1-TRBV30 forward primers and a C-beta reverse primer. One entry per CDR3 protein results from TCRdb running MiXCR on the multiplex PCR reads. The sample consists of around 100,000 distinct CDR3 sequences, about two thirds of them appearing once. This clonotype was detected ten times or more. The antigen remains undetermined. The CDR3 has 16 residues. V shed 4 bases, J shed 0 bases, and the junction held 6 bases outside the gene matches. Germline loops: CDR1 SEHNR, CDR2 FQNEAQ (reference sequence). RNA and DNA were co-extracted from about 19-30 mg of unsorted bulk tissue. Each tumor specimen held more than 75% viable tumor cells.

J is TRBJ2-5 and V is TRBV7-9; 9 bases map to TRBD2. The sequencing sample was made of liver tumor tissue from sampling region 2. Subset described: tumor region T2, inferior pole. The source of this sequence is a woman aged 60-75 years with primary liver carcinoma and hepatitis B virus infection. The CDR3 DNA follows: TGTGCCAGCAGCTCTCTAGCGGGAAGGGACCAAGAGACCCAGTACTTC. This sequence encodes CASSSLAGRDQETQYF. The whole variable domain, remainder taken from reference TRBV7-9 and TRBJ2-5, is DTGVSQNPRHKITKRGQNVTFRCDPISEHNRLYWYRQTLGQGPEFLTYFQNEAQLEKSRLLSDRFSAERPKGSFSTLEIQRTEQGDSAMYLCASSSLAGRDQETQYFGPGTRLLVL.